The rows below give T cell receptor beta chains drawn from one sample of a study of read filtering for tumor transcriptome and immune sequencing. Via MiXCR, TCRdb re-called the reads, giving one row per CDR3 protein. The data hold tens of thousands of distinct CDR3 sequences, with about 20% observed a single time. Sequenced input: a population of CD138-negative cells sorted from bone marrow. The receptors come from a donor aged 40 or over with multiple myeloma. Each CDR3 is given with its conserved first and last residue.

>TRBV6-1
CASNRLGRTSGRSNEQFF
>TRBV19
CASSMGTSGRGYNEQFF
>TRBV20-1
CSARDWGSGYEQYF
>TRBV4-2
CASSESALAGDGTDTQYF
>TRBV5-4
CASSLVTGGSRYNEQFF
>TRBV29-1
CSVEPRRTEAFF
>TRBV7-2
CASSASGTGGEAFF
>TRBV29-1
CSVEEGRDEQYF
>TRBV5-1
CANSSGDSNNEKLFF
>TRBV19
CASRRGDQPQHF
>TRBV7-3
CASSDNRPGGHGYTF
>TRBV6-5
CTNSYMGTQGKLNTEAFF
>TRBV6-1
CASSEGGLAGGGSYNEQFF
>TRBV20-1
CSARDLGLSSYEQYF
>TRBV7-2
CASSLGYPTDTQYF
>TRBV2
CASSEGGLARGEQFF
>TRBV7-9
CASSLHLAGNTDTQYF
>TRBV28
CASSGTSGIYEQYF
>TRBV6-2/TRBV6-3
CASSYSVIEGIHGYTF
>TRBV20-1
CSASGRATNEQFF
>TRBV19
CASRILGTLNTGELFF
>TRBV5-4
CASTSSGGTYEQYF
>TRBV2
CASRRGSSYNEQFF
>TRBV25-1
CASSAWTGERTEAFF
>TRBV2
CASNSGARNVDTQYF
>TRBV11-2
CASSSLAGSEQYF
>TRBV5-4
CASSLNRGFSTDTQYF
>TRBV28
CASSPGQGVETQYF
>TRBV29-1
CSVGEREKIGYTF
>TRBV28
CASSLPGSGEAQYF
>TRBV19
CASSIGRDRVNEQFF
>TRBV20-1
CSARDPGQGLYEQYF
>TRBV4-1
CASSRSGAGGTDTQYF
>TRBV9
CASSGGHHSGNTLYF
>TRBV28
CASSFLGARPGETQYF
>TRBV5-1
CASSQTSGRTGELFF